The 30 T cell receptor beta chains in this list originate from one sample, sequenced in a study of control samples from healthy donors and cancer patients (dated by TCRdb to about 2020). Receptor amplification or capture employed the immunoSEQ multiplex PCR assay. As stored in TCRdb, this immuneACCESS dataset retains in-frame rearrangements with V and J assigned. A fraction of the clones does not appear; measured against another copy, unresolved V genes explain less than half of the discrepancy, and the remainder lacks a known reason. The sample records roughly 80,000 clones, almost 95% of which are singletons. The ten top clones hold 5.8% of the sample. The specimen sequenced was blood. All receptors come from a woman aged 60-70 years in good health.

The gene calls are TRBV11-2 and TRBJ1-3; D call uncertain. V gave up 1 base and J gave up 2 bases, with 3 bases separating them. This CDR3 region has 13 residues. The germline V gene encodes CDR1 SGHAT and CDR2 FQNNGV. The DNA of the CDR3 is TGTGCCAGCAGCTTAGTAGCTGGAAACACCATATATTTT. Translation: CASSLVAGNTIYF.

This clone was recorded a few times. This chain connects TRBV7-9 to TRBJ2-1, with TRBD2 matching 9 bases. CDR3 size: 14 residues. Germline loops: CDR1 SEHNR, CDR2 FQNEAQ (reference sequence). After removal of 6 bases from V and 6 bases from J, the junction contained 6 bases not matched to a gene. CDR3 in amino acids: CASSSSAGGNEQFF. The CDR3 DNA reads TGTGCCAGCAGTTCTTCAGCGGGAGGCAATGAGCAGTTCTTC.

The chain uses TRBV14 and TRBJ2-5, with a weak D call TRBD1 (5 bases). The CDR3 covers 15 residues. The V end was cut by 4 bases, the J end by 4 bases, with 16 bases between. Germline V CDR1 and CDR2: SGHDN, FVKESK. CDR3 sequence: CASSLITGMGETQYF. The CDR3 nucleotides read TGTGCCAGCAGCCTGATAACAGGCATGGGAGAGACCCAGTACTTC.

This clone was seen a single time. V usage is TRBV27 and J usage is TRBJ2-7, with 14 bases aligning to TRBD2. The CDR3 runs 15 residues. V shed 3 bases and J 6 bases; nucleotides not matched to a gene: 4. Germline assignment: CDR1 MNHEY and CDR2 SMNVEV (reference sequence). This CDR3 reads CASSFSGTSGSEQYF. The CDR3 nucleotides read TGTGCCAGCAGTTTTTCGGGGACTAGCGGGAGCGAGCAGTACTTC.

The chain joins TRBV28 to TRBJ1-1, with D perhaps TRBD1 (6 bases). Per the germline V gene, CDR1 is MDHEN and CDR2 is SYDVKM. V shed 3 bases and J shed 6 bases, with 14 bases lying between them. The CDR3 spans 14 residues. CDR3 DNA sequence: TGTGCCAGCAGTTTGGGGGCAGGGCTTTCTGAAGCTTTCTTT. It is translated as CASSLGAGLSEAFF.

The rearrangement joins TRBV29-1 to TRBJ1-5, with D unclear. Trimming shortened V by 4 bases and J by 3 bases, and 10 bases separated the two germline ends. Germline CDR1 SQVTM, CDR2 ANQGSEA. The CDR3 contains 13 residues. The CDR3 nucleotides read TGCAGCGTTGCATGGGGTCCCAATCAGCCCCAGCATTTT. It codes for CSVAWGPNQPQHF.

The rearrangement uses TRBV5-1 and TRBJ2-3, with 9 bases identical to TRBD2. The CDR3 is 16 residues long. Germline CDR1 and CDR2: SGHRS and YFSETQ. V lost 0 bases to trimming and J lost 4 bases; unmatched junction nucleotides: 6. The DNA for the CDR3 is TGCGCCAGCAGCTTGGAGGGACTAGCAAGGTCAGATACGCAGTATTTT. Its translation is CASSLEGLARSDTQYF.

The rearrangement joins TRBV12-3 or TRBV12-4 to TRBJ1-2; D is uncertain. CDR3 size: 13 residues. Trimming left V 6 bases short and J 9 bases short, with 17 bases between. CDR3 sequence reads: CASSRLDKASYTF. CDR3 coding DNA: TGTGCCAGCAGCCGCCTCGACAAGGCGAGCTACACCTTC.

V usage is TRBV27 and J usage is TRBJ2-2; the match to TRBD1 covers 9 bases. The CDR3 loop spans 16 amino acids. Germline values: CDR1 MNHEY, CDR2 SMNVEV (reference sequence). The V segment lost 4 bases and the J segment 5 bases; nucleotides outside the gene matches: 8. The DNA for the CDR3 is TGTGCCAGCAGTTCCCTGGACAGGGGAGGAACCGGGGAGCTGTTTTTT. As protein: CASSSLDRGGTGELFF.

This clone was seen only once. This CDR3 reads CASRPGQGDYGYTF. In DNA form, the CDR3 reads TGTGCCAGCAGGCCGGGACAGGGGGACTATGGCTACACCTTC. This chain uses TRBV28 with TRBJ1-2, with 11 bases fitting TRBD1. The CDR3 loop spans 14 amino acids. The junction had 3 bases not matched to a gene; V was cut back by 6 bases and J by 3 bases. From germline, CDR1 is MDHEN and CDR2 SYDVKM.

The chain combines TRBV29-1 with TRBJ2-3; 7 bases fit TRBD2. CDR1 SQVTM and CDR2 ANQGSEA come from the germline V gene. Losses at the gene ends were 4 bases for V and 8 bases for J; bases not matched to a gene: 15. The CDR3 consists of 15 residues. The CDR3: CSVVGGGRDLGTQYF. CDR3 nucleotide sequence: TGCAGCGTTGTAGGTGGCGGGAGAGATCTAGGTACGCAGTATTTT.

The chain combines TRBV20-1 with TRBJ1-1, with D perhaps matching TRBD1 (5 bases). The V end lost 3 bases, the J end lost 4 bases, and 12 bases lay between the germline ends. Germline V lookup: CDR1 DFQATT, CDR2 SNEGSKA (reference sequence). The length of the CDR3 is 13 residues. The CDR3 spells CSASWGVGTEAFF. DNA for the CDR3: TGCAGTGCTAGTTGGGGCGTCGGCACTGAAGCTTTCTTT.

The chain has TRBV24-1 and TRBJ2-2; either TRBD1 or TRBD2 may fit D (5 bases each). Germline values: CDR1 KGHDR, CDR2 SFDVKD. V lost 3 bases to trimming and J lost 0 bases, with 13 bases between them. The CDR3 length is 17 residues. CDR3 in amino acids: CATSDRGTPANTGELFF. The CDR3, as DNA: TGTGCCACCAGTGATCGGGGCACACCCGCGAACACCGGGGAGCTGTTTTTT.

This clone was observed once. This chain connects TRBV3-1 (or the pseudogene TRBV3-2) to TRBJ1-5; D is uncertain. Germline CDR1 is LGHDT and CDR2 is YNNKEL (reference sequence). The CDR3 length is 14 residues. V was clipped by 1 base and J by 5 bases, with 9 bases between them. The CDR3 reads CASSQGPGYQPQHF. CDR3 DNA: TGTGCCAGCAGCCAAGGACCGGGGTATCAGCCCCAGCATTTT.

The chain employs TRBV7-9 and TRBJ1-1; D is undetermined. The CDR3 is 11 residues long. Germline V gene lookup returns CDR1 SEHNR and CDR2 FQNEAQ (reference sequence). Trimming cost V 3 bases and J 10 bases, with 9 bases left between them. For the CDR3, the DNA is TGTGCCAGCAGCTTCGGTTTGGGAGCTTTCTTT. Protein: CASSFGLGAFF.

The CDR3 nucleotides read TGTGCCAGCGGAGGAGGGGCTCTCTCTGGAAACACCATATATTTT. Translated: CASGGGALSGNTIYF. The V and J genes are TRBV28 and TRBJ1-3; D may be TRBD1 (5 bases). The CDR3 has 15 amino acids. Trimming stripped 8 bases from V and 0 bases from J, with 14 bases between. Germline V gene data show CDR1 as MDHEN and CDR2 as SYDVKM.

The rearrangement joins TRBV9 to TRBJ1-2, with D unclear. CDR3 length: 14 residues. V was shortened by 2 bases and J by 1 base, with 9 bases between the two germline ends. Germline V CDR1 and CDR2: SGDLS, YYNGEE. The CDR3 DNA reads as TGTGCCAGCAGCGTTGCCGGTAATAACTATGGCTACACCTTC. It translates to CASSVAGNNYGYTF.

The chain employs TRBV28 and TRBJ1-5, with D unclear. V was trimmed by 5 bases and J by 10 bases, leaving 9 bases between them. The germline V gene encodes CDR1 MDHEN and CDR2 SYDVKM. This CDR3 spans 11 amino acids. In DNA, the CDR3 is TGTGCCAGCAGTACCCAAAGACCCCAGCATTTT. This codes for CASSTQRPQHF.

In its sample, this clone was seen once. The chain has TRBV12-3 or TRBV12-4 and TRBJ2-7; TRBD2 is a possible D gene (5 bases). CDR3 length equals 13 residues. V lost 3 bases and J lost 0, with 6 bases in between. The CDR3 here is CASSFGSSYEQYF. CDR3 nucleotide sequence: TGTGCCAGCAGTTTTGGGAGCTCCTACGAGCAGTACTTC.

The V call is TRBV28, the J call TRBJ2-7, with D uncertain. Germline values: CDR1 MDHEN, CDR2 SYDVKM. This CDR3 spans 13 amino acids. The V and J ends lost 2 bases and 2 bases respectively, with 7 bases between them. The CDR3 loop reads CASSLTTPYEQYF. The CDR3 coding sequence is TGTGCCAGCAGTTTAACGACACCCTACGAGCAGTACTTC. The full variable domain, rest sourced from reference TRBV28 and TRBJ2-7, is DVKVTQSSRYLVKRTGEKVFLECVQDMDHENMFWYRQDPGLGLRLIYFSYDVKMKEKGDIPEGYSVSREKKERFSLILESASTNQTSMYLCASSLTTPYEQYFGPGTRLTVT.

The chain links TRBV10-3 to TRBJ2-1; D might be TRBD1 (7 bases). This CDR3 contains 13 residues. Germline CDR1 reads ENHRY; CDR2 reads SYGVKD. Trimming removed 10 bases from V and 5 bases from J, with 15 bases in between. CDR3 sequence reads: CATHARGDNEQFF. The CDR3 DNA reads TGTGCCACTCACGCCAGGGGGGACAATGAGCAGTTCTTC.

This chain uses TRBV6-5 with TRBJ2-7; D possibly corresponds to TRBD2 (6 bases). The CDR3 is made up of 12 amino acids. Per germline, CDR1 MNHEY and CDR2 SVGAGI. Between the trimmed V and J ends, which lost 10 bases and 5 bases, there was a span of 15 bases. The CDR3 loop reads CATGGPGNEQYF. CDR3 in DNA: TGTGCCACCGGAGGGCCAGGGAACGAGCAGTACTTC.

The chain links TRBV5-1 to TRBJ1-3; 7 nucleotides agree with TRBD1. Unmatched junction bases numbered 16, after V lost 4 bases and J lost 9 bases. This CDR3 region has 16 residues. The V gene's germline CDR1 is SGHRS and CDR2 YFSETQ. CDR3 residues: CASSITSGTVTSTIYF. As DNA, the CDR3 is TGCGCCAGCAGCATAACCTCCGGGACAGTAACAAGCACCATATATTTT.

The chain links TRBV7-8 to TRBJ2-1; D is possibly TRBD2 (6 bases). The CDR3 extends over 14 amino acids. Looked up from germline, CDR1 is SGHVS and CDR2 is FQNEAQ. V lost 4 bases, J lost 6 bases, and 13 bases lay in between. The CDR3 sequence: CASSSRDSANEQFF. CDR3 nucleotide sequence: TGTGCCAGCAGCTCCCGGGACTCCGCCAATGAGCAGTTCTTC.

V usage is TRBV18 and J usage is TRBJ2-7; no reliable D call. This CDR3 is 13 amino acids long. Germline CDR1 KGHSH, CDR2 LQKENI. V lost 1 base and J lost 7, with 11 bases in between. The CDR3: CASSPQRGEEQYF. The CDR3 DNA is TGTGCCAGCTCACCACAAAGAGGAGAGGAGCAGTACTTC.

The chain carries TRBV4-1 and TRBJ2-5; D perhaps matches TRBD2 (7 bases). Germline lookup yields CDR1 MGHRA and CDR2 YSYEKL. CDR3 length equals 14 residues. Trimming shortened V by 3 bases and J by 5 bases, and 13 bases separated the two germline ends. The CDR3 loop reads CASSQRGGRETQYF. CDR3 coding DNA: TGCGCCAGCAGCCAGAGGGGGGGCCGGGAGACCCAGTACTTC.

The chain links TRBV4-3 to TRBJ2-7, with TRBD1 matching over 9 bases. The CDR3 extends over 13 amino acids. Germline V gene data show CDR1 as LGHNA and CDR2 as YSLEER. The V gene end was trimmed by 5 bases and the J gene end by 4 bases; junction bases not matched to a gene: 3. The CDR3 DNA is TGCGCCAGCAGCACAGGACAGGGGTACGAGCAGTACTTC. Its translation is CASSTGQGYEQYF.

J is TRBJ2-1 and V is TRBV2, with 14 bases identical to TRBD2. CDR3 length equals 13 residues. J gave up 14 bases and V 7 bases, and 7 bases lay outside the gene matches. The germline gives CDR1 SNHLY, CDR2 FYNNEI. CDR3 DNA sequence: TGTGCCAGCACATCCGGGACTAGCGGGGGAAAGTTCTTC. Translation: CASTSGTSGGKFF.

This clone was picked up one time. The J gene is TRBJ1-6, the V gene TRBV25-1; no clear D gene. Deletions cut 1 base from V and 5 bases from J, with 9 bases between. There are 15 residues in the CDR3. CDR1 MGHDK and CDR2 SYGVNS come from the germline V gene. The CDR3 DNA reads TGTGCCAGCAGTGAATCCCAAGGCCATAATTCACCCCTCCACTTT. Its protein product is CASSESQGHNSPLHF.

The J gene is TRBJ1-6, the V gene TRBV10-1; D remains ambiguous. This CDR3 contains 13 residues. Germline lookup yields CDR1 WNHNN and CDR2 SYGVQD (reference sequence). V shed 2 bases and J shed 8 bases, with 7 bases lying between them. CDR3 residues: CASSERWDSPLHF. Here the CDR3 DNA reads TGCGCCAGCAGTGAGCGGTGGGATTCACCCCTCCACTTT.